One and the same sample provided the 32 T cell receptor beta chains below, sequenced in a study of CD8+CD57+ T cells in acquired aplastic anemia. The template used for profiling TCR beta VDJ and CDR3 was genomic DNA. Each CDR3 protein is one row after TCRdb ran MiXCR on the reads. The data show about 150,000 distinct CDR3 sequences, 40% to 60% seen once. Individuals selected for sequencing had exhibited CD8+CD57+ cell expansion on flow cytometry. Input material: sorted CD4+, CD8+, or CD8+CD57+ T cells (not recorded which) from PBMCs. These receptors were taken from a human donor with aplastic anemia.

The V call is TRBV6-1, the J call TRBJ1-6; TRBD1 matches at 7 bases. Trimming took 11 bases from V and 5 from J; bases not matched to a gene: 9. The CDR3 sequence is 14 residues long. Germline CDR1 and CDR2: MNHNS and SASEGT. CDR3 protein: CAGCGTGDNSPLHF. The CDR3 DNA reads as TGTGCCGGGTGCGGCACAGGGGATAATTCACCCCTCCACTTT.

This clonotype was recorded a few times. As DNA, the CDR3 is TGTGCCAGCAGTGTGGGGCCTGCCTCCTACGAGCAGTACTTC. Translated: CASSVGPASYEQYF. The chain couples TRBV2 to TRBJ2-7, with D tentatively TRBD1 (5 bases). The V gene lost 4 bases and the J gene lost 0 bases, with 10 bases spanning the gap. The CDR3 totals 14 residues. Germline V CDR1 and CDR2: SNHLY, FYNNEI.

The chain joins TRBV10-3 to TRBJ2-3; 7 positions match TRBD1. Germline CDR1 ENHRY, CDR2 SYGVKD. The CDR3 is 13 amino acids. Trimming cost V 10 bases and J 3 bases; bases outside gene matches: 7. This chain's CDR3 is CASRQGWTDTQYF. CDR3 nucleotides: TGTGCCAGCAGACAGGGTTGGACAGATACGCAGTATTTT.

The chain is built from TRBV29-1 and TRBJ2-1; 8 bases match TRBD2. Germline V gene data show CDR1 as SQVTM and CDR2 as ANQGSEA. The CDR3 contains 15 residues. V dropped 1 base and J dropped 6; count of bases not matched to a gene: 8. The CDR3 DNA is TGCAGCGTTGAAGGGACGAGGGCGGGAGGCAATGAGCAGTTCTTC. Protein: CSVEGTRAGGNEQFF.

The genes are TRBV7-3 and TRBJ2-4, with a possible D match to TRBD1 (6 bases). V lost 2 bases and J 0 bases, leaving 11 bases between the germline ends. The germline CDR1 and CDR2 sequences are SGHTA and FQGTGA. There are 16 residues in the CDR3. In DNA form, the CDR3 reads TGTGCCAGCAGCTTAGGGCAGGGGAGAGCCAAAAACATTCAGTACTTC. As protein: CASSLGQGRAKNIQYF.

This clonotype was detected only a few times. The rearrangement uses TRBV4-2 and TRBJ1-1, with D possibly being TRBD1 (5 bases). Trimming cost V 5 bases and J 7 bases, with 29 bases left between them. Germline values: CDR1 LGHNA, CDR2 YNFKEQ. The CDR3 is made up of 18 amino acids. CDR3 sequence: CASSKTVRQTTEDNEAFF. In DNA form, the CDR3 reads TGTGCCAGCAGCAAAACGGTTAGACAGACGACTGAGGACAATGAAGCTTTCTTT.

At least ten counts were recorded for this clonotype. V gene TRBV19 combines with J gene TRBJ1-2; 8 nucleotides line up with TRBD1. This CDR3 spans 17 amino acids. With V trimmed by 5 bases and J by 3 bases, 14 bases remained unmatched. Germline CDR1 and CDR2: LNHDA and SQIVND (reference sequence). CDR3 nucleotide sequence: TGTGCCAGTAGTCCGAGCTCCGGACAGGGTCCCCACTATGGCTACACCTTC. Its translation: CASSPSSGQGPHYGYTF.

This clonotype was detected only a few times. The chain is built from TRBV7-2 and TRBJ2-6, with TRBD1 matching over 7 bases. V lost 3 bases and J lost 2; bases outside the gene matches: 1. This CDR3 is built from 15 residues. Looked up from germline, CDR1 is SGHTA and CDR2 is FQGNSA. CDR3 in amino acids: CASSLTGTGANVLTF. The CDR3 DNA sequence: TGTGCCAGCAGCTTGACAGGGACTGGGGCCAACGTCCTGACTTTC. Full variable domain (missing parts from reference TRBV7-2 and TRBJ2-6): GAGVSQSPSNKVTEKGKDVELRCDPISGHTALYWYRQSLGQGLEFLIYFQGNSAPDKSGLPSDRFSAERTGGSVSTLTIQRTQQEDSAVYLCASSLTGTGANVLTFGAGSRLTVL.

This clonotype was seen at least ten times. The gene calls are TRBV11-2 and TRBJ1-2; 7 bases agree with TRBD1. The germline V gene encodes CDR1 SGHAT and CDR2 FQNNGV. With 5 bases clipped from V and 6 bases from J, the junction kept 15 bases outside the gene matches. The CDR3 is 16 amino acids. In DNA form, the CDR3 reads TGTGCCAGCAGCCGAACCCGCCAGGGGGTTAGAGATGGCTACACCTTC. It codes for CASSRTRQGVRDGYTF.

As for this clonotype: A read error may explain this, as a much larger clone is one base away. V is TRBV12-3 or TRBV12-4 and J is TRBJ1-1, with D perhaps TRBD1 (6 bases). The CDR3 totals 14 residues. The CDR3 here is CASSLEGGNTGAFF. CDR3 DNA: TGTGCCAGCAGTTTAGAGGGGGGGAACACTGGAGCTTTCTTT.

This clonotype was seen at least ten times. V usage is TRBV7-6 and J usage is TRBJ2-3, with D uncertain. Trimming stripped 0 bases from V and 5 bases from J, with 3 bases between. CDR1 is SGHVS and CDR2 is FNYEAQ in the germline V gene. The CDR3 totals 12 residues. The CDR3 bases are TGTGCCAGCAGCTTAGCGTTAGATACGCAGTATTTT. Protein: CASSLALDTQYF.

The chain combines TRBV15 with TRBJ1-2; 7 bases fit TRBD1. The CDR3 is 15 residues long. V lost 1 base and J lost 0; bases outside the gene matches: 2. CDR1 is LNHNV and CDR2 is YYDKDF in the germline V gene (reference sequence). CDR3 region: CATSRGQGANYGYTF. For the CDR3, the DNA is TGTGCCACCAGCAGAGGGCAGGGGGCTAACTATGGCTACACCTTC. Filled out from reference TRBV15 and TRBJ1-2, the complete variable domain reads DAMVIQNPRYQVTQFGKPVTLSCSQTLNHNVMYWYQQKSSQAPKLLFHYYDKDFNNEADTPDNFQSRRPNTSFCFLDIRSPGLGDTAMYLCATSRGQGANYGYTFGSGTRLTVV.

The table lists this clonotype with many counts. The V gene is TRBV4-1, the J gene TRBJ2-2; D is unclear. There are 14 residues in the CDR3. CDR1 is MGHRA and CDR2 is YSYEKL in the germline V gene. Trimming pared 1 base from V and 3 bases from J, leaving 6 bases between. The CDR3 nucleotides are TGCGCCAGCAGCCAAGGACTGTACACCGGGGAGCTGTTTTTT. Protein product: CASSQGLYTGELFF.

The rearrangement joins TRBV24-1 to TRBJ1-2; D is unresolved. CDR3 length: 13 residues. CDR1 is KGHDR and CDR2 is SFDVKD in the germline V gene. V lost 0 bases and J lost 7, with 8 bases in between. CDR3 protein: CATSDLWGSGYTF. In nucleotides, the CDR3 is TGTGCCACCAGTGATTTGTGGGGATCTGGCTACACCTTC.

This sequence joins TRBV10-3 and TRBJ1-2; 8 bases are shared with TRBD1. The CDR3 length is 15 residues. Germline assignment: CDR1 ENHRY and CDR2 SYGVKD. The V gene end was trimmed by 0 bases and the J gene end by 1 base; junction bases not matched to a gene: 1. The CDR3: CAISESDRVNYGYTF. The CDR3 bases are TGTGCCATCAGTGAGTCGGACAGGGTTAACTATGGCTACACCTTC.

This rearrangement joins TRBV29-1 to TRBJ1-5; D gene unclear. The CDR3 is 13 residues long. CDR1 and CDR2 (germline): SQVTM, ANQGSEA. The ends were cut back, 8 bases at V and 4 bases at J, with 15 bases in the middle. CDR3 DNA sequence: TGCAGCCCTGAGGCGGGCAGAAATCAGCCCCAGCATTTT. This sequence encodes CSPEAGRNQPQHF.

V gene TRBV10-3 combines with J gene TRBJ1-2, with TRBD1 matching over 9 bases. This CDR3 spans 15 amino acids. The germline V gene encodes CDR1 ENHRY and CDR2 SYGVKD. The V gene end was trimmed by 2 bases and the J gene end by 4 bases; junction bases not matched to a gene: 5. This chain's CDR3 is CAISEDGTGLYGYTF. The CDR3 DNA is TGTGCCATCAGTGAGGACGGGACAGGGCTCTATGGCTACACCTTC.

The chain employs TRBV20-1 and TRBJ2-7, with D perhaps assigned TRBD1 or TRBD2 (5 bases each). CDR3 length: 10 residues. Germline V gene lookup returns CDR1 DFQATT and CDR2 SNEGSKA (reference sequence). Between the trimmed V and J ends, which lost 5 bases and 5 bases, there was a span of 7 bases. The CDR3 DNA reads as TGCAGTGCTCGAGGGGACGAGCAGTACTTC. Its protein is CSARGDEQYF.

Concerning this clonotype: The conserved phenylalanine or tryptophan is not found at the CDR3 terminus, so this likely reflects a read error. The V gene is TRBV7-1, the J gene TRBJ2-2, with 8 bases that match TRBD2. TRBV7-1 falls under the ORF class, with uncertain function. The CDR3 is 21 residues long. CDR3 coding DNA: TGTGCCAGCGGCTCCAACGCTCTAGCGGGTACCTCCGACGCGAACACCGGGGAGCTGTTTTCT. Protein product: CASGSNALAGTSDANTGELFS.

V usage is TRBV19 and J usage is TRBJ1-6, with 7 bases identical to TRBD1. Germline-derived CDR1 and CDR2 are LNHDA and SQIVND (reference sequence). This CDR3 has 14 residues. The trim removed 6 bases at V and 5 bases at J, leaving 4 bases unmatched. The CDR3: CASRVQGHNSPLHF. The CDR3 region has the DNA TGTGCCAGTAGGGTACAGGGGCATAATTCACCCCTCCACTTT.

This clonotype was seen ten or more times. The chain's CDR3 is CASSLVGYGHGQPQHF. In DNA, the CDR3 is TGTGCCAGCAGCTTAGTGGGATATGGGCACGGTCAGCCCCAGCATTTT. This chain connects TRBV7-9 to TRBJ1-5; no clear D. The V end was cut by 1 base, the J end by 6 bases, with 16 bases between. This CDR3 comprises 16 residues. Germline V lookup: CDR1 SEHNR, CDR2 FQNEAQ (reference sequence).

This clonotype has ten or more counts. The rearrangement joins TRBV5-4 to TRBJ2-7, with TRBD2 identical over 8 bases. The CDR3 length is 18 residues. J gave up 1 base and V 1 base, and 13 bases lay outside the gene matches. CDR1 and CDR2 (germline): SGHNT, YYREEE (reference sequence). The CDR3 spells CASSLKVQREMLSYEQYF. CDR3 DNA: TGTGCCAGCAGCTTGAAAGTACAGCGGGAGATGCTATCCTACGAGCAGTACTTC.

This clonotype appeared a single time. A much larger clone lies one base from this, so it may be a read error. This chain joins TRBV5-6 and TRBJ2-7; 7 nucleotides align to TRBD2. The length of the CDR3 is 15 residues. The V gene's germline CDR1 is SGHDT and CDR2 YYEEEE. The J segment lost 2 bases and the V segment lost 2 bases, leaving 7 bases of the junction unmatched. CDR3 in amino acids: CASSLESGNTYEQYF. The CDR3 nucleotides read TGTGCCAGCAGCTTAGAGAGCGGGAACACCTACGAGCAGTACTTC.

The genes are TRBV30 and TRBJ2-7; TRBD1 aligns across 7 bases. After removal of 5 bases from V and 1 base from J, the junction contained 8 bases not matched to a gene. This CDR3 is built from 14 residues. In germline, CDR1 is GTSNPN, CDR2 SVGIG (reference sequence). The CDR3 here is CAWAGTVFSYEQYF. DNA for the CDR3: TGTGCCTGGGCCGGGACAGTCTTTTCCTACGAGCAGTACTTC.

V usage is TRBV25-1 and J usage is TRBJ1-1; perhaps TRBD1 as D (5 bases). The CDR3 is made up of 15 amino acids. The V and J ends lost 4 bases and 4 bases respectively, with 16 bases between them. CDR1 is MGHDK and CDR2 is SYGVNS in the germline V gene. The DNA of the CDR3 is TGTGCCAGCAGTGGCCTTCAGGGCGGGAGCACTGAAGCTTTCTTT. It codes for CASSGLQGGSTEAFF.

This clonotype was found a few times. The chain couples TRBV2 to TRBJ2-3; a weak D match, TRBD1 (6 bases). Germline V CDR1 and CDR2: SNHLY, FYNNEI. V lost 6 bases and J 4 bases, leaving 11 bases between the germline ends. The CDR3 contains 13 residues. In nucleotides, the CDR3 is TGTGCCAGCAGCGCAGGGGACGCAGATACGCAGTATTTT. Translation gives CASSAGDADTQYF.

Comments on this clonotype: One end of the junction varies from germline; a read error may be responsible. J is TRBJ2-1 and V is TRBV24-1; TRBD1 matches at 9 bases. Per germline, CDR1 KGHDR and CDR2 SFDVKD. The CDR3 covers 15 residues. The CDR3 DNA reads as TGTGCCACCAGTGACCTGGACAGGGGTAGCAATGAGCAGCTCTTC. Its protein product is CATSDLDRGSNEQLF.

The chain carries TRBV29-1 and TRBJ2-7; 11 bases align to TRBD1. V dropped 8 bases and J dropped 5; count of bases not matched to a gene: 8. This CDR3 has 13 amino acids. Germline CDR1 SQVTM, CDR2 ANQGSEA. Here the CDR3 DNA reads TGCAGCAGTTGGACAGGGGGCACAGACGAGCAGTACTTC. It codes for CSSWTGGTDEQYF.

This clonotype was seen a handful of times. The rearrangement joins TRBV9 to TRBJ1-2, with 7 bases matching TRBD1. CDR1 and CDR2 from the germline V gene are SGDLS and YYNGEE. CDR3 length equals 13 residues. V lost 3 bases and J lost 5; bases outside the gene matches: 4. CDR3 nucleotide sequence: TGTGCCAGCAGCGCGGACAGGCCGTATGGCTACACCTTC. Translated: CASSADRPYGYTF.

This clonotype came up many times. The genes are TRBV19 and TRBJ2-1, with D uncertain. This CDR3 region has 11 residues. Trimming pared 5 bases from V and 9 bases from J, leaving 8 bases between. Germline loops: CDR1 LNHDA, CDR2 SQIVND (reference sequence). Here the CDR3 DNA reads TGTGCCAGTAGTGCTCAGAGTGAGCAGTTCTTC. Protein sequence: CASSAQSEQFF.

This clonotype was observed many times. The chain is built from TRBV9 and TRBJ2-1; TRBD2 aligns across 15 bases. With 0 bases clipped from V and 3 bases from J, the junction kept 4 bases outside the gene matches. CDR3 length: 18 amino acids. Germline-derived CDR1 and CDR2 are SGDLS and YYNGEE. The CDR3 is CASSVVGLAGGGYNEQFF. The CDR3, as DNA: TGTGCCAGCAGCGTAGTGGGACTAGCGGGAGGAGGCTACAATGAGCAGTTCTTC.

This chain uses TRBV10-1 with TRBJ2-7, with unresolved D. This CDR3 region has 14 residues. Trimming left V 4 bases short and J 7 bases short, with 17 bases between. Germline V gene lookup returns CDR1 WNHNN and CDR2 SYGVQD (reference sequence). In nucleotides, the CDR3 is TGCGCCAGCAGTGGGTCAATTGAGCCCCTTGAGCAGTACTTC. Its translation: CASSGSIEPLEQYF.